This T cell receptor (beta chain) appears in the sequencing data of a study of blood T cell repertoires in COVID-19. Study information: From T cells, B-cell-depleted T cells, or PBMCs came the material, which was cDNA or gDNA.

The CDR3 has 15 amino acids. The junction had 11 bases not matched to a gene; V was cut back by 7 bases and J by 2 bases. Germline V gene lookup returns CDR1 MDHEN and CDR2 SYDVKM. TCRdb keeps only in-frame clones here, not all; method: immunoSEQ multiplex PCR. The sample has a few hundred thousand clones; around 84% are singletons. Adults between about 18 and 89 years of age took part from 24 US areas. Clinical histories supplied by participants themselves formed the basis of cohort assignment. Two negative PCRs, clearance, or symptom resolution were required of recovered Cohort 3 donors. The source is a woman aged 45-59 years who had recovered from COVID-19. The sample consisted of PBMCs or T cells enriched from blood (not recorded which). The V and J genes are TRBV28 and TRBJ2-7; 7 nucleotides align to TRBD2. CDR3 residues: CASTPQGLPAYEQYF. The CDR3 nucleotides are TGTGCCAGCACCCCCCAGGGACTACCAGCCTACGAGCAGTACTTC. The variable domain in full, completed from reference TRBV28 and TRBJ2-7, reads DVKVTQSSRYLVKRTGEKVFLECVQDMDHENMFWYRQDPGLGLRLIYFSYDVKMKEKGDIPEGYSVSREKKERFSLILESASTNQTSMYLCASTPQGLPAYEQYFGPGTRLTVT.